The 7 T cell receptor beta chains listed next were all sequenced from one sample in a study of shared clonotypes between healthy human individuals. Clones were sequenced by immunoSEQ multiplex PCR, and TCRdb holds only the in-frame ones, with some missing. The data hold some 2,000,000 clones, with approximately 95% observed a single time. The material sequenced was naive CD4+ T cells sorted from blood. Specified subset: CD45RA+ positively selected. Receptors were obtained from a man younger than 30 in good health.

Turning to this clone: Different DNA sequences within this sample yield the same CDR3. V and J are TRBV2 and TRBJ1-5, with no clear D. CDR3 size: 13 residues. Germline V gives CDR1 SNHLY, CDR2 FYNNEI. V gave up 4 bases and J gave up 0 bases, with 4 bases separating them. The chain's CDR3 is CASSVGSNQPQHF. As DNA, the CDR3 is TGTGCCAGCAGTGTCGGTAGCAATCAGCCCCAGCATTTT.

Turning to this clone: This sample includes further DNA sequences coding for the same CDR3. The V and J genes are TRBV19 and TRBJ1-5, with D perhaps matching TRBD1 (6 bases). V shed 0 bases and J shed 4 bases, with 13 bases lying between them. Germline V gene data show CDR1 as LNHDA and CDR2 as SQIVND (reference sequence). The CDR3 length is 16 residues. CDR3 protein: CASSIDRGRSNQPQHF. In nucleotides, the CDR3 is TGTGCCAGTAGTATAGATCGGGGGCGGAGTAATCAGCCCCAGCATTTT. Filled out from reference TRBV19 and TRBJ1-5, the complete variable domain reads DGGITQSPKYLFRKEGQNVTLSCEQNLNHDAMYWYRQDPGQGLRLIYYSQIVNDFQKGDIAEGYSVSREKKESFPLTVTSAQKNPTAFYLCASSIDRGRSNQPQHFGDGTRLSIL.

V gene TRBV5-4 combines with J gene TRBJ2-7; D might be TRBD1 or TRBD2, each matching 6 bases. The CDR3 has 15 residues. The V end was cut by 3 bases, the J end by 4 bases, with 17 bases between. CDR1 and CDR2 (germline): SGHNT, YYREEE (reference sequence). The DNA for the CDR3 is TGTGCCAGCAGCTCTAGCAGGGGAGGTCGGTACGAGCAGTACTTC. Encoded protein: CASSSSRGGRYEQYF.

In this sample, this clone turned up once. The chain links TRBV27 to TRBJ1-6; 9 bases line up with TRBD1. Germline trimming cut 7 bases from V and 10 bases from J; bases unmatched to any gene: 8. Germline lookup yields CDR1 MNHEY and CDR2 SMNVEV (reference sequence). The CDR3 has 14 amino acids. CDR3 coding DNA: TGTGCCAGCACTCCCCGGGACAGGGTGTCACCCCTCCACTTT. Encoded protein: CASTPRDRVSPLHF.

The CDR3 DNA is TGTGCCAGTAGTAGAACGCGGGAAACCTCTGGGGCCAACGTCCTGACTTTC. This encodes CASSRTRETSGANVLTF. This chain uses TRBV19 with TRBJ2-6, with D tentatively TRBD2 (6 bases). The CDR3 consists of 17 residues. Germline V gene lookup returns CDR1 LNHDA and CDR2 SQIVND (reference sequence). V lost 4 bases and J 0 bases, leaving 13 bases between the germline ends.

V and J are TRBV10-3 and TRBJ2-5; D may match TRBD1 or TRBD2 (5 bases each). V dropped 10 bases and J dropped 5 bases, with 17 bases sitting between them. CDR1 is ENHRY, CDR2 SYGVKD, per germline. This CDR3 region has 13 residues. The CDR3 spells CATLRGDGETQYF. The CDR3 DNA reads TGTGCCACCCTTCGTGGGGACGGGGAGACCCAGTACTTC.

For this clone: This specimen includes other DNA sequences encoding the same CDR3. The chain joins TRBV5-1 to TRBJ2-2; D could derive from TRBD1 or TRBD2 (5 bases each). The CDR3 is 15 amino acids. The germline CDR1 and CDR2 sequences are SGHRS and YFSETQ. Trimming shortened V by 2 bases and J by 0 bases, and 8 bases separated the two germline ends. The CDR3, as DNA: TGCGCCAGCAGCTTTAGGGGACCGAACACCGGGGAGCTGTTTTTT. Residues: CASSFRGPNTGELFF.